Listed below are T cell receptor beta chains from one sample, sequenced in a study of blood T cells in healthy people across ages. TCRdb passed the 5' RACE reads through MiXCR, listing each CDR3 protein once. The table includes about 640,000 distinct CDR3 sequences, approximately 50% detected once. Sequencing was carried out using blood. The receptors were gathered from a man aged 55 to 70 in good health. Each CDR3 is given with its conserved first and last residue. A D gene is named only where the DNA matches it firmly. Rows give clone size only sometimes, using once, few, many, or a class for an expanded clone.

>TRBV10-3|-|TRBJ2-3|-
TGTGCCAGCGGAGCTGCTAGCACAGATACGCAGTATTTT
CASGAASTDTQYF
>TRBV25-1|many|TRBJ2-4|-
TGTGCCAGTCGGGACCCACCAGCCAAAAACATTCAGTACTTC
CASRDPPAKNIQYF
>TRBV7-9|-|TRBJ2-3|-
TGTGCCAGCAGCTTGACCCAGGGAGAGGAGACAGATACGCAGTATTTT
CASSLTQGEETDTQYF
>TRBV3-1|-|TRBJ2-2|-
TGTGCCAGCAGCCAAGCCGCGACTGGGGGCACCGGGGAGCTGTTTTTT
CASSQAATGGTGELFF
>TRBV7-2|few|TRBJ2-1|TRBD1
TGTGCCAGCAGCCTGGTAGGGACAGGGTGGGACAATGAGCAGTTCTTC
CASSLVGTGWDNEQFF
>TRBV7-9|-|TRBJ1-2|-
TGTGCCAGCAGCTTAGATGTGGGCGGCTACACCTTC
CASSLDVGGYTF
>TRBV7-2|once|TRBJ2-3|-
TGTGCCAGCAGCTTAGACCGTACTGGGGATACGCAGTATTTT
CASSLDRTGDTQYF
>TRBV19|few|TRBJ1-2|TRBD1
TGTGCCAGTAGTGCTACCGGGACAGGACCGGTGGCTGGCTACACCTTC
CASSATGTGPVAGYTF
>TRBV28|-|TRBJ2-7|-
TGTGCCAGCAGTGCCCTCCCAAGCTACGAGCAGTACTTC
CASSALPSYEQYF
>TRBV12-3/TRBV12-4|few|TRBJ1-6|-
TGTGCCAGCAGTTTGGGGGGGTCCAATAATTCACCCCTCCACTTT
CASSLGGSNNSPLHF
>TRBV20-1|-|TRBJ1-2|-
TGCAGTGCTAGTGAGGCAGGGGGCTACACCTTC
CSASEAGGYTF
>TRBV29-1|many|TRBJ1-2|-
TGCAGCGCATCGGACAACTATGGCTACACCTTC
CSASDNYGYTF
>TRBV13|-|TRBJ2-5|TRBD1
TGTGCCAGCAGCGCACAGGGGTCCGAGACCCAGTACTTC
CASSAQGSETQYF
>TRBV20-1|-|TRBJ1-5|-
TGCAGTGCTAGAGAAGACAGCAATCAGCCCCAGCATTTT
CSAREDSNQPQHF
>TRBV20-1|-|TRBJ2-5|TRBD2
TGCAGCTCAATTAGCACGGGGGGGCTCCAAGAGACCCAGTACTTC
CSSISTGGLQETQYF
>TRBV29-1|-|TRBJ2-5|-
TGCAGCGTGGCGGACCAGACCCAGTACTTC
CSVADQTQYF
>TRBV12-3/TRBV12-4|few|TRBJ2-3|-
TGTGCCAGCAGTTTCTCCCAGGGCCGGTGGGCAGATACGCAGTATTTT
CASSFSQGRWADTQYF
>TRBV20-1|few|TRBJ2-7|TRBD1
TGCAGTGCTAGCGCGACAGGGGGCGGCTACGAGCAGTACTTC
CSASATGGGYEQYF
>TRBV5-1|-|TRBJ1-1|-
TGCGCCAGCAGCTTCGCGACGTTCGGAAACACTGAAGCTTTCTTT
CASSFATFGNTEAFF
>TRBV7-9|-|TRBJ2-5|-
TGTGCCAGCAGCTCCCCCTCCCAGGTGGAGACCCAGTACTTC
CASSSPSQVETQYF
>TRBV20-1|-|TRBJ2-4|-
TGCAGTGCTAGGGGGACATCCAAAAACATTCAGTACTTC
CSARGTSKNIQYF
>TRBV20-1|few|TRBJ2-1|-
TGCAGTGCTAGAGTCACTTCCCGTCGGGGAAATGAGCAGTTCTTC
CSARVTSRRGNEQFF
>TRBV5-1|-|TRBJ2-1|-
TGCGCCAGCAGCTTGGGTTTTAGCAATGAGCAGTTCTTC
CASSLGFSNEQFF
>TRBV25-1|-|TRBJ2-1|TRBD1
TGTGCCAGCAGCTCCTCGACAGGGTCAAATGAGCAGTTCTTC
CASSSSTGSNEQFF
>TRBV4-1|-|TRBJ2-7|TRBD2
TGCGCCAGCAGCCAAGGCGCGGGAGAGCCCCCCTACGAGCAGTACTTC
CASSQGAGEPPYEQYF